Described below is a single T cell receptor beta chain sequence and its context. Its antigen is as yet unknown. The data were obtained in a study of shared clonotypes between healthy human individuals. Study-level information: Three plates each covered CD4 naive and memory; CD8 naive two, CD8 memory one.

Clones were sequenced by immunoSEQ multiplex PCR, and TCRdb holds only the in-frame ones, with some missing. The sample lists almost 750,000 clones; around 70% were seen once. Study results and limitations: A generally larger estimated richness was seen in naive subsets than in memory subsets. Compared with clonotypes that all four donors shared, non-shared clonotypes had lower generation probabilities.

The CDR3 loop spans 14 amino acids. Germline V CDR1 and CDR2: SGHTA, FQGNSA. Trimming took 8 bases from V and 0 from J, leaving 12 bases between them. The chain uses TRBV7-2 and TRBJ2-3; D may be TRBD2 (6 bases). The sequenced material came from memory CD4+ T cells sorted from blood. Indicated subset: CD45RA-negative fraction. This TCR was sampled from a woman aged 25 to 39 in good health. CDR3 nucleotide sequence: TGTGCCAGCCGAGCAGGGAGGAGCACAGATACGCAGTATTTT. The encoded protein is CASRAGRSTDTQYF. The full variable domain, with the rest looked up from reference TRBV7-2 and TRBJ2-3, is GAGVSQSPSNKVTEKGKDVELRCDPISGHTALYWYRQSLGQGLEFLIYFQGNSAPDKSGLPSDRFSAERTGGSVSTLTIQRTQQEDSAVYLCASRAGRSTDTQYFGPGTRLTVL.